One sample yielded the 17 T cell receptor beta chains listed below, sequenced in a study of blood T cell repertoires in COVID-19. TCRdb keeps only in-frame clones here, not all; method: immunoSEQ multiplex PCR. This sample has 250,000 to 300,000 clones; approximately 85% occur once, and the top ten carry 4.5% to 5.5%. The sample consisted of peripheral blood. The receptors were gathered from a man between 45 and 60 years old with active or convalescent COVID-19.

The chain recombines TRBV15 with TRBJ1-5; 8 bases map to TRBD1. CDR1 and CDR2 from the germline V gene are LNHNV and YYDKDF (reference sequence). V lost 3 bases and J lost 2; bases outside the gene matches: 3. The CDR3 is 15 amino acids. CDR3 DNA sequence: TGTGCCACCAGCAGGGACAGGGTTGGCAATCAGCCCCAGCATTTT. Translating it yields CATSRDRVGNQPQHF.

The CDR3 is CASSPNTGNGRMKEQYF. DNA of the CDR3: TGCGCCAGCAGCCCCAACACAGGGAACGGGAGGATGAAGGAGCAGTACTTC. The chain employs TRBV5-1 and TRBJ2-7; D is possibly TRBD2 (7 bases). The CDR3 is made up of 17 amino acids. V lost 4 bases, J lost 7 bases, and 27 bases lay in between. Germline assignment: CDR1 SGHRS and CDR2 YFSETQ.

This clone was seen once. The rearrangement joins TRBV29-1 to TRBJ2-1, with TRBD2 identical over 7 bases. The CDR3 extends over 15 amino acids. Germline CDR1 and CDR2: SQVTM and ANQGSEA. The J segment lost 4 bases and the V segment lost 1 base, leaving 7 bases of the junction unmatched. The CDR3 here is CSVEGGSLSYNEQFF. The CDR3, as DNA: TGCAGCGTTGAAGGCGGGAGTCTAAGTTACAATGAGCAGTTCTTC.

The chain is built from TRBV9 and TRBJ2-3; TRBD2 might be the D (6 bases). This CDR3 has 16 amino acids. Trimming removed 0 bases from V and 0 bases from J, with 11 bases in between. Looked up from germline, CDR1 is SGDLS and CDR2 is YYNGEE. The CDR3 here is CASSVAWGGSTDTQYF. In nucleotides, the CDR3 is TGTGCCAGCAGCGTAGCCTGGGGAGGTAGCACAGATACGCAGTATTTT.

This clone was found many times. The chain uses TRBV7-9 and TRBJ2-3; 9 bases agree with TRBD2. V was pared by 5 bases and J by 0 bases, with 15 bases of the junction left unmatched. This CDR3 spans 19 amino acids. Germline loops: CDR1 SEHNR, CDR2 FQNEAQ (reference sequence). As DNA, the CDR3 is TGTGCCAGCAGCGGGATCGGGACTAGCCCTCAGATAAGCACAGATACGCAGTATTTT. It specifies CASSGIGTSPQISTDTQYF. The variable domain in full, with the rest retrieved from reference TRBV7-9 and TRBJ2-3, is DTGVSQNPRHKITKRGQNVTFRCDPISEHNRLYWYRQTLGQGPEFLTYFQNEAQLEKSRLLSDRFSAERPKGSFSTLEIQRTEQGDSAMYLCASSGIGTSPQISTDTQYFGPGTRLTVL.

This clone was seen a single time. This chain links TRBV14 with TRBJ2-5; TRBD2 agrees at 12 bases. The CDR3 is made up of 16 amino acids. Germline V gene lookup returns CDR1 SGHDN and CDR2 FVKESK. J was trimmed by 5 bases and V by 1 base; bases with no gene match: 5. CDR3 amino acids: CASSQGLAGVGETQYF. CDR3 coding DNA: TGTGCCAGCAGCCAAGGACTAGCGGGAGTTGGGGAGACCCAGTACTTC.

CDR3 in DNA: TGTGCCAGCAGCTTGGGGCCTGAGGATGAAAAACTGTTTTTT. This codes for CASSLGPEDEKLFF. The rearrangement uses TRBV5-8 and TRBJ1-4; D is undetermined. Germline CDR1 SGHTS, CDR2 YDEGEE. The V end was cut by 0 bases, the J end by 6 bases, with 9 bases between. This CDR3 has 14 amino acids.

This chain links TRBV5-1 with TRBJ2-5, with D perhaps matching TRBD2 (5 bases). V gave up 0 bases and J gave up 5 bases, with 11 bases separating them. This CDR3 spans 14 amino acids. Germline V gene lookup returns CDR1 SGHRS and CDR2 YFSETQ. Here the CDR3 DNA reads TGCGCCAGCAGCTTGGAAGGGTGGAGGGAGACCCAGTACTTC. Translating gives CASSLEGWRETQYF.

The gene calls are TRBV6-5 and TRBJ1-2; 7 bases agree with TRBD1. Germline values: CDR1 MNHEY, CDR2 SVGAGI. V shed 8 bases, J shed 4 bases, and the junction held 10 bases outside the gene matches. The CDR3 has 14 residues. In nucleotides, the CDR3 is TGTGCCAGCGCCCGGGACAGATTACTCTATGGCTACACCTTC. Protein sequence: CASARDRLLYGYTF.

The rearrangement joins TRBV28 to TRBJ2-7; 8 positions agree with TRBD1. Germline V gene data show CDR1 as MDHEN and CDR2 as SYDVKM. The junction had 29 bases not matched to a gene; V was cut back by 7 bases and J by 3 bases. The CDR3 is made up of 21 amino acids. Here the CDR3 reads CASNSFPTLSGGPGGYYEQYF. CDR3 DNA: TGTGCCAGCAACTCTTTTCCCACCCTATCCGGGGGCCCAGGGGGCTACTACGAGCAGTACTTC.

Details on this clone: Other DNA sequences in this sample translate to the same CDR3. The chain employs TRBV9 and TRBJ1-6, with TRBD1 matching over 8 bases. The germline CDR1 and CDR2 sequences are SGDLS and YYNGEE. V dropped 0 bases and J dropped 7; count of bases not matched to a gene: 3. The CDR3 contains 15 residues. DNA for the CDR3: TGTGCCAGCAGCGTAGGACAGGGGTTAAATTCACCCCTCCACTTT. It is translated as CASSVGQGLNSPLHF.

The chain has TRBV7-8 and TRBJ2-1, with D perhaps TRBD2 (6 bases). Germline lookup yields CDR1 SGHVS and CDR2 FQNEAQ. V lost 6 bases, J lost 7 bases, and 19 bases lay in between. There are 15 residues in the CDR3. CDR3 coding DNA: TGTGCCAGCAGTCCCGGGACTCCCGCTGGTAATGAGCAGTTCTTC. Its protein is CASSPGTPAGNEQFF.

V gene TRBV23-1 combines with J gene TRBJ2-7; D may be TRBD1 (5 bases). TRBV23-1 has ORF status, its function being uncertain. There are 15 residues in the CDR3. V lost 7 bases to trimming and J lost 1 base, with 17 bases between them. CDR3 residues: CASTLGQTDSYEQYF. In nucleotides, the CDR3 is TGCGCCAGCACCCTCGGGCAGACAGATTCCTACGAGCAGTACTTC.

For this clone: At the DNA level, this CDR3 is encoded by other sequences in the same sample as well. This chain links TRBV5-1 with TRBJ1-3, with TRBD1 identical over 9 bases. This CDR3 spans 14 amino acids. V shed 3 bases, J shed 4 bases, and the junction held 2 bases outside the gene matches. Germline V gene sequence: CDR1 SGHRS, CDR2 YFSETQ. This CDR3 reads CASSSGTGGNTIYF. The DNA of the CDR3 is TGCGCCAGCAGCTCCGGGACAGGGGGAAACACCATATATTTT.

V is TRBV5-4 and J is TRBJ1-2; a weak D match, TRBD1 (6 bases). The CDR3 spans 15 residues. Deletions cut 2 bases from V and 4 bases from J, with 15 bases between. The germline V gene has CDR1 SGHNT and CDR2 YYREEE (reference sequence). The CDR3 bases are TGTGCCAGCAGCTTACAGGGATCCTCCGGCTATGGCTACACCTTC. Protein: CASSLQGSSGYGYTF.

The V call is TRBV12-3 or TRBV12-4, the J call TRBJ2-4; D gene uncertain. V was trimmed by 1 base and J by 9 bases, leaving 7 bases between them. The CDR3 length is 12 residues. This CDR3 is CASSLDRGIQYF. DNA of the CDR3: TGTGCCAGCAGTTTAGATAGAGGCATTCAGTACTTC.

The chain has TRBV2 and TRBJ2-7, with 7 positions matching TRBD2. Trimming cost V 3 bases and J 2 bases; bases outside gene matches: 7. The CDR3 extends over 15 amino acids. The V gene's germline CDR1 is SNHLY and CDR2 FYNNEI. Here the CDR3 reads CASSDILGTTYEQYF. The CDR3 nucleotides are TGTGCCAGCAGTGATATTCTCGGGACTACCTACGAGCAGTACTTC. The variable domain in full, with the rest retrieved from reference TRBV2 and TRBJ2-7, is EPEVTQTPSHQVTQMGQEVILRCVPISNHLYFYWYRQILGQKVEFLVSFYNNEISEKSEIFDDQFSVERPDGSNFTLKIRSTKLEDSAMYFCASSDILGTTYEQYFGPGTRLTVT.